This T cell receptor beta chain was profiled in a study of response to subunit inactivated influenza vaccine (dated by TCRdb to between 2018 and 2020). In terms of the full investigation: Deep quantitative profiling of the T cell receptor repertoire was used in the study to follow responses to a trivalent subunit inactivated influenza vaccine. General conclusions and limits of the study: The authors suggested that each seasonal influenza vaccination may recruit only a limited number of new T cells.

This clonotype was picked up a small number of times. No antigen is known for it. The record has no base qualities; no much larger clone is one base away. Based on the germline V gene, the CDR1 and CDR2 sequences are MGHRA and YSYEKL. Trimming removed 1 base from V and 4 bases from J, leaving 11 bases between the germline ends. The CDR3 goes from the cysteine to the phenylalanine over 15 residues. The entry retains the CDR3 DNA only, 45 bases that are in frame from base 1. The receptor library was made with RT-PCR. TCRdb shows the sequencer as Illumina HiSeq 2500. The public reads were reprocessed in TCRdb via fastp at Q25 and MiXCR, keeping in-frame beta chains. One record per CDR3 amino acid sequence lists the most common genes and DNA. This sample is represented by 300,000 to 350,000 distinct CDR3 sequences; 21% of them were singletons. The top ten clonotypes cover 10% of the sample.

Sequenced material: PBMCs from blood, taken roughly 20 months after vaccination. This chain is built from TRBV4-1 and TRBJ1-5; there is no confident call for the D gene. This TCR was recovered from a man aged 50 to 75 who received an inactivated influenza vaccine. Donor details come from another sample of the same person, matched by shared clones. The DNA is as follows: TGCGCCAGCAGCCAAGGTCTGGGTGGAAATCAGCCCCAGCATTTT. This translates into CASSQGLGGNQPQHF.